Listed here are 21 T cell receptor beta chains from one sample, sequenced in a study of early T cells in non-severe SARS-CoV-2 infection. TCRdb analysed the 5' RACE reads with MiXCR anew, one entry per CDR3 protein. There are about 80,000 distinct CDR3 sequences in the sample; 12% occur only once, and about a sixth lies in the top ten. The sequenced sample was whole blood, obtained at baseline. The receptors here all came from an adult who was a healthcare worker with PCR-confirmed SARS-CoV-2 infection or an uninfected control (not recorded which). The donor label of this sample is uncertain.

V usage is TRBV4-2 and J usage is TRBJ1-1; D unclear. The ends were cut back, 0 bases at V and 5 bases at J, with 1 base in the middle. The CDR3 extends over 11 amino acids. CDR1 and CDR2 (germline): LGHNA, YNFKEQ. CDR3 coding DNA: TGTGCCAGCAGCCAAGAAACTGAAGCTTTCTTT. This sequence encodes CASSQETEAFF.

The J gene is TRBJ2-1, the V gene TRBV15, with 11 positions matching TRBD2. The CDR3 has 15 amino acids. V lost 2 bases to trimming and J lost 6 bases; unmatched junction nucleotides: 3. The germline V gene has CDR1 LNHNV and CDR2 YYDKDF (reference sequence). The CDR3 nucleotides read TGTGCCACCAGCAGACTAGCGGGAGGCATCAATGAGCAGTTCTTC. Its protein is CATSRLAGGINEQFF. The full variable domain, completed using reference TRBV15 and TRBJ2-1, is DAMVIQNPRYQVTQFGKPVTLSCSQTLNHNVMYWYQQKSSQAPKLLFHYYDKDFNNEADTPDNFQSRRPNTSFCFLDIRSPGLGDTAMYLCATSRLAGGINEQFFGPGTRLTVL.

Many counts were recorded for this clonotype. The V call is TRBV27, the J call TRBJ2-1; 8 bases map to TRBD1. This CDR3 comprises 16 residues. Trimming cost V 3 bases and J 6 bases; bases outside gene matches: 10. Germline V gives CDR1 MNHEY, CDR2 SMNVEV (reference sequence). The DNA for the CDR3 is TGTGCCAGCAGTTTGTCAGGGGGCGAAGGTCCCAATGAGCAGTTCTTC. Protein sequence: CASSLSGGEGPNEQFF.

The chain carries TRBV6-1 and TRBJ2-5, with D possibly TRBD1 on 6 matching bases. This CDR3 has 14 amino acids. CDR1 MNHNS and CDR2 SASEGT come from the germline V gene. Trimming removed 7 bases at V and 1 base at J, with 13 bases between. CDR3 sequence (DNA): TGTGCCAGCACGGTGGACAGTAGCCAAGAGACCCAGTACTTC. As protein: CASTVDSSQETQYF.

This clonotype was observed a few times. The chain links TRBV10-2 to TRBJ1-6; 9 positions agree with TRBD1. Trimming at V came to 2 bases and at J to 9 bases, leaving 5 bases not matched to a gene. Germline assignment: CDR1 WSHSY and CDR2 SAAADI. This CDR3 has 15 amino acids. CDR3 region: CASSEMGQGVSPLHF. CDR3 bases: TGCGCCAGCAGTGAGATGGGACAGGGTGTTTCACCCCTCCACTTT.

The chain joins TRBV7-9 to TRBJ2-3, with D hard to call. The V and J ends lost 6 bases and 2 bases respectively, with 15 bases between them. This CDR3 is built from 15 residues. The germline CDR1 and CDR2 sequences are SEHNR and FQNEAQ (reference sequence). The CDR3 DNA reads as TGTGCCAGCAGTTTCTCAGGAACAATCACAGATACGCAGTATTTT. It specifies CASSFSGTITDTQYF.

This clonotype was seen a few times. This chain joins TRBV29-1 and TRBJ2-7; D might be TRBD1 or TRBD2, each matching 5 bases. The CDR3 is 15 amino acids. Germline V gives CDR1 SQVTM, CDR2 ANQGSEA. Trimming took 0 bases from V and 0 from J, leaving 12 bases between them. The CDR3 is CSVEDQEGSSYEQYF. CDR3 in DNA: TGCAGCGTTGAAGACCAAGAGGGGAGCTCCTACGAGCAGTACTTC.

This clonotype occurred many times. The DNA of the CDR3 is TGTGCCAGCAGCCAAAGCACTTATAGCTCCTACGAGCAGTACTTC. Its protein is CASSQSTYSSYEQYF. The rearrangement links TRBV4-2 to TRBJ2-7; D is unclear. This CDR3 comprises 15 residues. The V and J ends lost 2 bases and 0 bases respectively, with 11 bases between them. CDR1 is LGHNA, CDR2 YNFKEQ, per germline.

This clonotype was recorded a few times. The chain combines TRBV12-3 or TRBV12-4 with TRBJ2-1; 7 bases map to TRBD2. Losses at the gene ends were 7 bases for V and 8 bases for J; bases not matched to a gene: 14. This CDR3 has 15 residues. CDR3 nucleotides: TGTGCCAGCACCAACTACGGCCGTGCGGGGGATGAGCAGTTCTTC. The encoded protein is CASTNYGRAGDEQFF.

This chain uses TRBV20-1 with TRBJ1-4; TRBD1 might be the D (6 bases). Germline V gene sequence: CDR1 DFQATT, CDR2 SNEGSKA (reference sequence). The CDR3 contains 13 residues. V dropped 4 bases and J dropped 7 bases, with 13 bases sitting between them. CDR3 in DNA: TGCAGTGCTAAGGACAGAGAAGGTGAAAAACTGTTTTTT. Encoded protein: CSAKDREGEKLFF.

This clonotype was counted many times. The chain's CDR3 is CASSLRSTGELFF. The CDR3 nucleotides are TGTGCCAGCAGCCTTAGGAGTACCGGGGAGCTGTTTTTT. The chain has TRBV7-6 and TRBJ2-2; D gene uncertain. Between the trimmed V and J ends, which lost 5 bases and 5 bases, there was a span of 9 bases. This CDR3 spans 13 amino acids. Germline V gene sequence: CDR1 SGHVS, CDR2 FNYEAQ.

A remark on this clonotype: One end of the junction fails to match germline, which may point to a read error. The chain carries TRBV29-1 and TRBJ2-5; maybe TRBD1 (5 bases). In germline, CDR1 is SQVTM, CDR2 ANQGSEA. The CDR3 spans 16 residues. CDR3 in DNA: TGCGGCGTTGAAGGCGCGACAGTGGGTGTTAGGGAGACCCAGTACTTC. Protein product: CGVEGATVGVRETQYF.

This clonotype was counted ten times or more. J is TRBJ2-1 and V is TRBV6-2 or TRBV6-3, with TRBD2 matching over 8 bases. The CDR3 length is 15 residues. Germline V CDR1 and CDR2: MNHEY, SVGEGT. V gave up 7 bases and J gave up 7 bases; unmatched junction bases: 12. DNA of the CDR3: TGTGCCAGCACCGACGGGGCGGGGGGAGTAAATGAGCAGTTCTTC. As protein: CASTDGAGGVNEQFF.

This clonotype was recorded a few times. The genes are TRBV28 and TRBJ2-7; 7 bases line up with TRBD1. This CDR3 is built from 14 residues. CDR1 and CDR2 (germline): MDHEN, SYDVKM. Losses at the gene ends were 5 bases for V and 2 bases for J; bases not matched to a gene: 6. The CDR3 sequence: CASSAGTVTYEQYF. CDR3 nucleotide sequence: TGTGCCAGCAGTGCCGGGACAGTAACCTACGAGCAGTACTTC.

V usage is TRBV29-1 and J usage is TRBJ1-2; D possibly corresponds to TRBD1 (6 bases). The CDR3 consists of 13 residues. Germline V gene sequence: CDR1 SQVTM, CDR2 ANQGSEA. The V gene lost 7 bases and the J gene lost 4 bases, with 16 bases spanning the gap. CDR3: CSAGMVGAYGYTF. CDR3 DNA sequence: TGCAGCGCCGGAATGGTGGGGGCCTATGGCTACACCTTC.

This clonotype was observed a few times. The rearrangement uses TRBV9 and TRBJ2-3, with TRBD2 identical over 8 bases. CDR3 length: 16 amino acids. CDR1 is SGDLS and CDR2 is YYNGEE in the germline V gene. Losses at the gene ends were 3 bases for V and 2 bases for J; bases not matched to a gene: 8. CDR3 sequence: CASSAGASGSTDTQYF. CDR3 sequence (DNA): TGTGCCAGCAGCGCCGGGGCTAGCGGGTCCACAGATACGCAGTATTTT.

The table lists this clonotype with a few counts. This chain uses TRBV20-1 with TRBJ2-2; 9 bases fit TRBD1. This CDR3 is built from 14 residues. The V and J ends lost 6 bases and 5 bases, in that order; junction bases with no gene match: 7. Per germline, CDR1 DFQATT and CDR2 SNEGSKA (reference sequence). The CDR3 here is CSAPGQGYTGELFF. The CDR3 coding sequence is TGCAGTGCCCCGGGACAGGGTTATACCGGGGAGCTGTTTTTT.

This clonotype came up a few times. J is TRBJ1-1 and V is TRBV7-8; 8 nucleotides match TRBD1. Per germline, CDR1 SGHVS and CDR2 FQNEAQ. The CDR3 contains 13 residues. V lost 5 bases, J lost 10 bases, and 9 bases stayed unmatched. The CDR3: CASSPDRGGGAFF. The CDR3 coding sequence is TGTGCCAGCAGCCCAGACAGGGGTGGCGGAGCTTTCTTT.

The chain is built from TRBV2 and TRBJ1-5; 10 bases map to TRBD1. J gave up 1 base and V 6 bases, and 3 bases lay outside the gene matches. The CDR3 length is 15 residues. The germline gives CDR1 SNHLY, CDR2 FYNNEI. CDR3 in amino acids: CASSLDRGSNQPQHF. DNA for the CDR3: TGTGCCAGCAGCCTGGACAGGGGGAGCAATCAGCCCCAGCATTTT.

The V gene is TRBV4-1, the J gene TRBJ2-6; D unclear. Germline CDR1 MGHRA, CDR2 YSYEKL. V gave up 0 bases and J gave up 5 bases, with 8 bases separating them. The CDR3 contains 15 residues. The CDR3 nucleotides read TGCGCCAGCAGCCAAGATAGAAGCTGGGCCAACGTCCTGACTTTC. Translated, it gives CASSQDRSWANVLTF.

The chain carries TRBV3-1 and TRBJ2-3; no definite D call. Looked up from germline, CDR1 is LGHDT and CDR2 is YNNKEL (reference sequence). V was trimmed by 4 bases and J by 6 bases, leaving 17 bases between them. This CDR3 is 15 amino acids long. CDR3 residues: CASSPSGHVEDTQYF. The DNA for the CDR3 is TGTGCCAGCAGCCCGTCAGGCCATGTAGAGGATACGCAGTATTTT.